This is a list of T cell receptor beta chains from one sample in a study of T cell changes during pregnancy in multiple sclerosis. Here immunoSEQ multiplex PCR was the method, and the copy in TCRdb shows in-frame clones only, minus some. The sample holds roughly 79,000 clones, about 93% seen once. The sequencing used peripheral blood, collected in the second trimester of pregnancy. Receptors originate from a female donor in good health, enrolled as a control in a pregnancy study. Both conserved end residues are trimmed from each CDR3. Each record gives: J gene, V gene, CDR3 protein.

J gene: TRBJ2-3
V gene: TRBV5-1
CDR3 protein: ASSTGTGTDTQY

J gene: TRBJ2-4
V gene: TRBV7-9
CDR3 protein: ASSVSHLAGTNIQY

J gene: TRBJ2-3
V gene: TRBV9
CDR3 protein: ASSLTSGGAGDTQY

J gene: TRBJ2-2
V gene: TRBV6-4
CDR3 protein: ASSAGSGVPGELF

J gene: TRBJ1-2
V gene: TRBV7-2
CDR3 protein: ASSFSGGSDYGYT

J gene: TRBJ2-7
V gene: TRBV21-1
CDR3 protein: ASRRFKPTTLVWGPQSYEQY

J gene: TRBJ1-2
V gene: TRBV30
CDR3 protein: AWNVGGEDGYT

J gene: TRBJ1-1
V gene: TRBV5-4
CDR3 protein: ASSVPGTEAF

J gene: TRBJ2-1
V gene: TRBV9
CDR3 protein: ASTRQSSYNEQF

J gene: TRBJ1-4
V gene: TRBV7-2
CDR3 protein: ASSLQDFATNEKLF

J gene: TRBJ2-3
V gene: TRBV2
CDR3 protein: ASVAGQVISDTQY

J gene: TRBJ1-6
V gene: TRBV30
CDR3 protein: AWSVAGRSPLH

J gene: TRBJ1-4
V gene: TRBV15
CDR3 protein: ATSSADRGKEKLF

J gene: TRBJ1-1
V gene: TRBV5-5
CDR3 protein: ASTWERTGDTEAF

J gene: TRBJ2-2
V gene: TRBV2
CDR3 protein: ASRDSPLQRTGELF

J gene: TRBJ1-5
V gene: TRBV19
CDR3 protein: ASTQQGPQH

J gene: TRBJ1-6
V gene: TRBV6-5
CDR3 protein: ASRRGDSPLH

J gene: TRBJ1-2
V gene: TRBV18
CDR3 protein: ASSPQGQGNSLGYT

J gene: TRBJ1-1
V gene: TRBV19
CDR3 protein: ASNWRNTEAF

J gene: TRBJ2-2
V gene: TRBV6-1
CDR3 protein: ASSPGTGSTGELF

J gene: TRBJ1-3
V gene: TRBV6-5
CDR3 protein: ASSYGRGSFGNTIY

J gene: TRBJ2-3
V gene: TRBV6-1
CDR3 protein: ASRASGVTTDTQY

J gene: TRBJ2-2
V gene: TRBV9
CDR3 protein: ASSMLAGAHTGELF

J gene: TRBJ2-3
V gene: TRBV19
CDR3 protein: ASSTTRGASTDTQY

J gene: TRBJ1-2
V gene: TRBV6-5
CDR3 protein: ASSRGQGYGYT